The 31 T cell receptor beta chains below all came from one sample that was sequenced in a study of T cell changes during pregnancy in multiple sclerosis. Produced via immunoSEQ multiplex PCR; TCRdb's table is partial and in-frame only. Of about 69,000 clones in the sample, approximately 86% were seen once. The sequenced sample was peripheral blood, obtained before pregnancy. These receptors were collected from a female donor with multiple sclerosis, enrolled in a pregnancy study.

The chain combines TRBV9 with TRBJ2-5, with 14 nucleotides matching TRBD2. The CDR3 loop spans 16 amino acids. Looked up from germline, CDR1 is SGDLS and CDR2 is YYNGEE. The trim removed 2 bases at V and 1 base at J, leaving 1 base unmatched. This CDR3 reads CASSVGTSGGQETQYF. CDR3 DNA: TGTGCCAGCAGCGTCGGGACTAGCGGGGGCCAAGAGACCCAGTACTTC.

V gene TRBV6-5 combines with J gene TRBJ2-3; maybe TRBD2 (7 bases). Deletions cut 6 bases from V and 5 bases from J, with 12 bases between. The CDR3 has 13 amino acids. CDR1 and CDR2 from the germline V gene are MNHEY and SVGAGI. DNA for the CDR3: TGTGCCAGCAGAGGGGGGGCGGGAGATACGCAGTATTTT. The encoded protein is CASRGGAGDTQYF.

V and J are TRBV7-2 and TRBJ1-5; D unresolved. Trimming cost V 2 bases and J 2 bases, with 4 bases left between them. This CDR3 comprises 13 residues. Germline CDR1 reads SGHTA; CDR2 reads FQGNSA. The CDR3 DNA reads TGTGCCAGCAGCTTACAGGGCAATCAGCCCCAGCATTTT. Translated: CASSLQGNQPQHF.

The sample holds a few counts of this clone. The rearrangement uses TRBV19 and TRBJ1-1, with TRBD1 identical over 7 bases. From germline, CDR1 is LNHDA and CDR2 SQIVND (reference sequence). Germline trimming cut 9 bases from V and 1 base from J; bases unmatched to any gene: 5. CDR3 length: 13 amino acids. The CDR3 DNA reads TGTGCCAGCAAGCACAGGGGGAACACTGAAGCTTTCTTT. It yields the protein CASKHRGNTEAFF.

The V gene is TRBV19, the J gene TRBJ2-7; 8 nucleotides line up with TRBD1. Losses at the gene ends were 5 bases for V and 3 bases for J; bases not matched to a gene: 6. CDR1 is LNHDA and CDR2 is SQIVND in the germline V gene (reference sequence). The CDR3 runs 14 residues. In DNA form, the CDR3 reads TGTGCCAGTAGTGCCGGGACAGGACACTACGAGCAGTACTTC. It translates to CASSAGTGHYEQYF.

Concerning this clone itself: The junction and the germline gene differ at one end; a read error may be behind it. This sequence joins TRBV27 and TRBJ2-7; 10 bases align to TRBD1. The V gene's germline CDR1 is MNHEY and CDR2 SMNVEV (reference sequence). CDR3 length: 13 residues. The CDR3 here is CTSSRDRGYEQYF. CDR3 sequence (DNA): TGTACCAGCAGCAGGGACAGGGGTTACGAGCAGTACTTC.

This clone was observed a single time. This chain links TRBV6-1 with TRBJ2-3; TRBD1 might be the D (6 bases). The V end lost 5 bases, the J end lost 2 bases, and 11 bases lay between the germline ends. There are 14 residues in the CDR3. The germline V gene has CDR1 MNHNS and CDR2 SASEGT. This CDR3 reads CASSSQGNTDTQYF. The CDR3 bases are TGTGCCAGCAGTTCTCAGGGGAACACAGATACGCAGTATTTT.

The V gene is TRBV4-1, the J gene TRBJ1-1; TRBD1 aligns across 11 bases. This CDR3 region has 17 residues. V was pared by 3 bases and J by 1 base, with 7 bases of the junction left unmatched. Per the germline V gene, CDR1 is MGHRA and CDR2 is YSYEKL. The CDR3 spells CASSHSGTGGWNTEAFF. For the CDR3, the DNA is TGCGCCAGCAGCCATTCCGGGACAGGGGGTTGGAACACTGAAGCTTTCTTT.

This clone occurred a few times. V usage is TRBV12-5 and J usage is TRBJ1-2; D not resolved. CDR1 and CDR2 from the germline V gene are LGHNT and FRNRAP. V gave up 7 bases and J gave up 6 bases, with 15 bases separating them. The CDR3 has 13 residues. This CDR3 reads CASATQSRDGYTF. In DNA, the CDR3 is TGTGCTAGTGCTACACAATCCCGGGATGGCTACACCTTC.

The chain combines TRBV9 with TRBJ2-2; D may be TRBD1 (6 bases). The CDR3 totals 15 residues. Trimming shortened V by 2 bases and J by 5 bases, and 13 bases separated the two germline ends. CDR1 and CDR2 from the germline V gene are SGDLS and YYNGEE. CDR3 DNA sequence: TGTGCCAGCAGCGTCGTTCAGACAGGTACCGGGGAGCTGTTTTTT. Translating gives CASSVVQTGTGELFF.

This sequence joins TRBV5-6 and TRBJ1-2, with 8 positions matching TRBD1. The CDR3 contains 16 residues. Trimming removed 4 bases from V and 6 bases from J; junction bases left unmatched: 14. Germline CDR1 SGHDT, CDR2 YYEEEE. CDR3 nucleotides: TGTGCCAGCAGCAACTACAGGGGGGCCCGATTTGATGGCTACACCTTC. Translation gives CASSNYRGARFDGYTF.

The chain has TRBV30 and TRBJ1-2; 8 bases line up with TRBD1. The CDR3 runs 14 residues. The germline CDR1 and CDR2 sequences are GTSNPN and SVGIG (reference sequence). V lost 4 bases to trimming and J lost 8 bases; unmatched junction nucleotides: 12. CDR3 sequence reads: CAWTGGQGSGGYTF. The CDR3 nucleotides are TGTGCCTGGACCGGCGGACAGGGCTCGGGAGGCTACACCTTC. The full variable domain, completed using reference TRBV30 and TRBJ1-2, is SQTIHQWPATLVQPVGSPLSLECTVEGTSNPNLYWYRQAAGRGLQLLFYSVGIGQISSEVPQNLSASRPQDRQFILSSKKLLLSDSGFYLCAWTGGQGSGGYTFGSGTRLTVV.

The chain is built from TRBV9 and TRBJ2-7; no clear D. V was cut by 0 bases and J by 4 bases, with 11 bases left in between. There are 14 residues in the CDR3. CDR1 is SGDLS, CDR2 YYNGEE, per germline. CDR3 nucleotides: TGTGCCAGCAGCGTAGACCTGAACCAGTACGAGCAGTACTTC. Protein sequence: CASSVDLNQYEQYF. Variable domain in full (rest from reference TRBV9 and TRBJ2-7): DSGVTQTPKHLITATGQRVTLRCSPRSGDLSVYWYQQSLDQGLQFLIQYYNGEERAKGNILERFSAQQFPDLHSELNLSSLELGDSALYFCASSVDLNQYEQYFGPGTRLTVT.

The chain couples TRBV6-6 to TRBJ2-7; D is perhaps TRBD2 (5 bases). The CDR3 totals 12 residues. V gave up 3 bases and J gave up 3 bases, with 6 bases separating them. CDR1 and CDR2 (germline): MNHNY, SVGAGI (reference sequence). CDR3 DNA sequence: TGTGCCAGCAGTTATGAGGGCTACGAGCAGTACTTC. Protein: CASSYEGYEQYF.

This clone occurred once. The J gene is TRBJ1-1, the V gene TRBV2; possibly TRBD1 for D (5 bases). Germline V gene data show CDR1 as SNHLY and CDR2 as FYNNEI. Trimming pared 6 bases from V and 0 bases from J, leaving 14 bases between. The CDR3 length is 15 residues. CDR3 amino acids: CASRGGASLNTEAFF. CDR3 nucleotide sequence: TGTGCCAGCAGGGGAGGGGCTTCACTGAACACTGAAGCTTTCTTT.

The CDR3 region has the DNA TGTGCCAGCAGGGACTACTCCTACGAGCAGTACTTC. Protein sequence: CASRDYSYEQYF. V gene TRBV2 combines with J gene TRBJ2-7; maybe TRBD2 (6 bases). Looked up from germline, CDR1 is SNHLY and CDR2 is FYNNEI. The germline V and J ends were trimmed by 6 bases and 0 bases, with 6 bases remaining between them. The CDR3 has 12 amino acids.

This clone showed up just once. The rearrangement uses TRBV29-1 and TRBJ2-6; D might be TRBD2 (6 bases). The V end lost 7 bases, the J end lost 13 bases, and 20 bases lay between the germline ends. From germline, CDR1 is SQVTM and CDR2 ANQGSEA. This CDR3 spans 13 amino acids. CDR3 in DNA: TGCAGCGCCCTGGCGGAGGGCCCGGGGGTCCTGACTTTC. Residues: CSALAEGPGVLTF.

This clone was picked up a small number of times. The chain is built from TRBV4-3 and TRBJ1-4; 8 bases align to TRBD1. CDR3 length: 16 amino acids. Germline V gene sequence: CDR1 LGHNA, CDR2 YSLEER. Trimming at V came to 0 bases and at J to 5 bases, leaving 5 bases not matched to a gene. This chain's CDR3 is CASSQDRGTGNEKLFF. CDR3 nucleotides: TGCGCCAGCAGCCAAGATCGGGGGACAGGCAATGAAAAACTGTTTTTT.

The V and J genes are TRBV5-1 and TRBJ2-7; perhaps TRBD2 as D (6 bases). V was cut by 4 bases and J by 5 bases, with 19 bases left in between. The length of the CDR3 is 15 residues. CDR1 SGHRS and CDR2 YFSETQ come from the germline V gene. The CDR3 loop reads CASSPTLGGADEQYF. The CDR3 coding sequence is TGCGCCAGCAGCCCCACCCTAGGAGGGGCGGACGAGCAGTACTTC.

This chain links TRBV6-4 with TRBJ1-5, with unresolved D. The CDR3 runs 13 residues. V was shortened by 4 bases and J by 4 bases, with 8 bases between the two germline ends. Germline values: CDR1 MRHNA, CDR2 SNTAGT. CDR3 DNA sequence: TGTGCCAGCAGTGTTGCAGATAATCAGCCCCAGCATTTT. Its translation: CASSVADNQPQHF.

This clone was seen once. The rearrangement joins TRBV4-3 to TRBJ2-7, with 7 bases lining up with TRBD1. Germline V CDR1 and CDR2: LGHNA, YSLEER. With 0 bases clipped from V and 2 bases from J, the junction kept 4 bases outside the gene matches. The CDR3 is made up of 15 amino acids. CDR3 loop: CASSQDLDRTYEQYF. The CDR3 DNA reads TGCGCCAGCAGCCAAGATTTGGACAGGACCTACGAGCAGTACTTC.

The chain's CDR3 is CAISGQLNQPQHF. As DNA, the CDR3 is TGTGCCATCAGCGGACAGCTCAATCAGCCCCAGCATTTT. The chain joins TRBV10-3 to TRBJ1-5, with D tentatively TRBD1 (6 bases). The CDR3 is made up of 13 amino acids. V lost 6 bases to trimming and J lost 3 bases, with 9 bases between them. Germline V CDR1 and CDR2: ENHRY, SYGVKD.

The J gene is TRBJ2-6, the V gene TRBV7-7, with a possible D match to TRBD1 (6 bases). Trimming removed 0 bases at V and 4 bases at J, with 13 bases between. The CDR3 consists of 17 residues. Germline V lookup: CDR1 SSHAT, CDR2 FNYEAQ (reference sequence). The CDR3 region has the DNA TGTGCCAGCAGCTTAGCGCCACAGGGATCGGGGGCCAACGTCCTGACTTTC. Translated, it gives CASSLAPQGSGANVLTF.

The chain combines TRBV7-3 with TRBJ2-3; 9 nucleotides agree with TRBD1. V lost 5 bases and J lost 0; bases outside the gene matches: 3. The CDR3 totals 15 residues. Germline V gene sequence: CDR1 SGHTA, CDR2 FQGTGA. The CDR3 coding sequence is TGTGCCAGCAGCGATGGACAGGGGAGCACAGATACGCAGTATTTT. Translating it yields CASSDGQGSTDTQYF.

This chain links TRBV4-2 with TRBJ2-1, with a weak D call TRBD2 (5 bases). This CDR3 region has 12 residues. Looked up from germline, CDR1 is LGHNA and CDR2 is YNFKEQ. Trimming removed 0 bases from V and 13 bases from J, with 10 bases in between. In nucleotides, the CDR3 is TGTGCCAGCAGCCAAGATTTTGGACTCCAGTTCTTC. It codes for CASSQDFGLQFF.

The rearrangement uses TRBV7-8 and TRBJ1-5, with D unresolved. V was pared by 0 bases and J by 5 bases, with 8 bases between. In germline, CDR1 is SGHVS, CDR2 FQNEAQ. The CDR3 runs 14 residues. CDR3 sequence (DNA): TGTGCCAGCAGCTTAGCGACCCGGGATCAGCCCCAGCATTTT. As protein: CASSLATRDQPQHF.

The genes are TRBV10-3 and TRBJ1-4, with D possibly TRBD1 on 5 matching bases. The CDR3 totals 18 residues. Trimming removed 0 bases at V and 5 bases at J, with 19 bases between. Germline V CDR1 and CDR2: ENHRY, SYGVKD. In DNA, the CDR3 is TGTGCCATCAGTGAGTCGGAAGGGGCGAAGGGGTTGAATGAAAAACTGTTTTTT. It codes for CAISESEGAKGLNEKLFF.

This clone was recorded once. This chain links TRBV27 with TRBJ2-7, with 10 bases aligning to TRBD1. The CDR3 runs to 16 residues. The trim removed 6 bases at V and 5 bases at J, leaving 13 bases unmatched. Germline CDR1 reads MNHEY; CDR2 reads SMNVEV (reference sequence). CDR3 coding DNA: TGTGCCAGCAGCTACTCTCTCGGGACAGGGGTCGACGAGCAGTACTTC. Amino acid sequence: CASSYSLGTGVDEQYF.

This chain uses TRBV6-5 with TRBJ1-2; D remains ambiguous. This CDR3 comprises 15 residues. CDR1 MNHEY and CDR2 SVGAGI come from the germline V gene. Deletions cut 4 bases from V and 4 bases from J, with 16 bases between. CDR3 loop: CASSFLGREGYGYTF. The CDR3 DNA reads TGTGCCAGCAGTTTCCTCGGGAGGGAGGGCTATGGCTACACCTTC.

This sequence joins TRBV10-2 and TRBJ1-5, with TRBD1 matching 10 bases. CDR3 length: 17 residues. Germline V CDR1 and CDR2: WSHSY, SAAADI. J was trimmed by 7 bases and V by 3 bases; bases with no gene match: 12. CDR3 loop: CASSDSDRGRGVQPQHF. The CDR3 DNA sequence: TGCGCCAGCAGTGATTCAGACAGGGGGCGCGGAGTGCAGCCCCAGCATTTT.

This clone was counted at least ten times. The chain uses TRBV11-2 and TRBJ1-3; no firm D call. CDR3 size: 14 residues. Looked up from germline, CDR1 is SGHAT and CDR2 is FQNNGV. Trimming removed 4 bases from V and 0 bases from J, with 7 bases in between. The CDR3 region is CASSSVLSGNTIYF. The CDR3 DNA reads as TGTGCCAGCAGCTCCGTTCTCTCTGGAAACACCATATATTTT.